This T cell receptor beta chain was documented in a study of blood T cell repertoires in COVID-19. As for the study in general: From the United States, Italy and Spain came samples of acute and convalescent COVID-19.

TCRdb's table, derived via immunoSEQ multiplex PCR, lists solely in-frame clones and lacks some. The table has around 700,000 clones, around 89% seen once; the top ten hold more than 0.25%. CDR3 length: 15 amino acids. V lost 2 bases and J 3 bases, leaving 15 bases between the germline ends. Germline CDR1 reads SGHRS; CDR2 reads YFSETQ. The rearrangement joins TRBV5-1 to TRBJ2-7, with TRBD2 as a possible D gene (6 bases). This TCR derives from a woman under 30 with acute or convalescent COVID-19. Sequenced material: peripheral blood. This CDR3 is CASSFRTGDFYEQYF. CDR3 bases: TGCGCCAGCAGCTTCAGAACCGGGGACTTCTACGAGCAGTACTTC.